A single sample is the source of the 25 T cell receptor beta chains below, sequenced in a study of glioma-infiltrating T cells. Amplification of TCR alpha and beta CDR3 regions from RNA used iRepertoire nested multiplex PCR. TCRdb re-analysed the multiplex PCR reads in MiXCR, keeping a single row per CDR3 protein. The data show 150,000 to 200,000 distinct CDR3 sequences, around 30% seen once. Material: glioma tissue, nonneoplastic brain tissue, or PBMCs (not recorded which). The source of these receptors is a human donor with low-grade glioma or glioblastoma, undergoing nonglioma brain surgery, or in good health (not recorded which).

Concerning this clonotype itself: In this CDR3 the conserved last residue, phenylalanine or tryptophan, is missing, so a read error is likely. V gene TRBV15 combines with J gene TRBJ2-1; D possibly corresponds to TRBD1 (5 bases). The CDR3 covers 17 residues. V gave up 3 bases and J gave up 8 bases, with 23 bases separating them. CDR1 is LNHNV, CDR2 YYDKDF, per germline (reference sequence). For the CDR3, the DNA is TGTGCCACCAGCAGTTACAATGTGCCAGGGCCGACCTATGAGCAGTTCTTA. Its translation: CATSSYNVPGPTYEQFL.

This clonotype has at least ten counts. This sequence joins TRBV27 and TRBJ1-2, with 8 bases matching TRBD1. V trimming: 4 bases; J trimming: 8 bases; junction bases outside the gene matches: 6. Germline V gives CDR1 MNHEY, CDR2 SMNVEV (reference sequence). The CDR3 is 13 residues long. For the CDR3, the DNA is TGTGCCAGCAGTTGGGCAGGGGGCCGGGGCTACACCTTC. Encoded protein: CASSWAGGRGYTF.

This clonotype was seen at least ten times. The rearrangement uses TRBV20-1 and TRBJ2-7; D possibly corresponds to TRBD1 (6 bases). In germline, CDR1 is DFQATT, CDR2 SNEGSKA (reference sequence). This CDR3 comprises 15 residues. V was shortened by 1 base and J by 3 bases, with 16 bases between the two germline ends. The CDR3 reads CSARVPRGDIYEQYF. CDR3 DNA sequence: TGCAGTGCTAGAGTTCCCAGGGGTGATATCTACGAGCAGTACTTC.

The chain uses TRBV4-2 and TRBJ2-2; a possible D gene is TRBD2 (5 bases). This CDR3 spans 13 amino acids. Trimming pared 6 bases from V and 4 bases from J, leaving 9 bases between. Germline CDR1 LGHNA, CDR2 YNFKEQ. CDR3 residues: CASRPAGTGELFF. The CDR3 DNA reads TGTGCCAGCAGACCCGCGGGCACCGGGGAGCTGTTTTTT.

Comment on this clonotype: This sequence may be a read error, since a much larger clone differs from it by one base. The V and J genes are TRBV4-1 and TRBJ2-5; 13 bases are shared with TRBD2. The CDR3 runs 14 residues. CDR1 MGHRA and CDR2 YSYEKL come from the germline V gene. The DNA of the CDR3 is TGCCCCAGCAGCCAAACCGGGACTAGCGGGACCAGGGACTTC. Its protein product is CPSSQTGTSGTRDF.

Only a few counts were recorded for this clonotype. This chain connects TRBV19 to TRBJ1-5; D is possibly TRBD1 (5 bases). The length of the CDR3 is 16 residues. The V end lost 7 bases, the J end lost 5 bases, and 21 bases lay between the germline ends. The germline gives CDR1 LNHDA, CDR2 SQIVND (reference sequence). CDR3 sequence (DNA): TGTGCCAGTATGTTCTCCTCCAGGGCGTTTCATCAGCCCCAGCATTTT. This encodes CASMFSSRAFHQPQHF.

At least ten counts were recorded for this clonotype. This rearrangement joins TRBV4-1 to TRBJ1-3; tentatively, D is TRBD1 (5 bases). The CDR3 has 16 residues. Per germline, CDR1 MGHRA and CDR2 YSYEKL. The ends were cut back, 0 bases at V and 3 bases at J, with 12 bases in the middle. For the CDR3, the DNA is TGCGCCAGCAGCCAAGATCGTGCAGGGATTGGAAACACCATATATTTT. This codes for CASSQDRAGIGNTIYF.

This clonotype came up many times. The chain links TRBV20-1 to TRBJ2-3; perhaps TRBD2 as D (5 bases). The ends were cut back, 0 bases at V and 1 base at J, with 11 bases in the middle. In germline, CDR1 is DFQATT, CDR2 SNEGSKA (reference sequence). The CDR3 extends over 15 amino acids. The CDR3 here is CSARDRRGGTDTQYF. The CDR3, as DNA: TGCAGTGCTAGAGATCGCCGGGGTGGCACAGATACGCAGTATTTT.

A note on this clonotype: A much more abundant neighbour one base away suggests this may be a read error. This chain uses TRBV4-2 with TRBJ2-3; 7 bases line up with TRBD2. This CDR3 comprises 18 residues. V dropped 0 bases and J dropped 3; count of bases not matched to a gene: 12. Germline V gives CDR1 LGHNA, CDR2 YNFKEQ. The CDR3 here is CASSQELAVAQFTDTQYF. The CDR3 coding sequence is TGTGCCAGCAGCCAAGAGCTAGCGGTAGCGCAATTTACAGATACGCAGTATTTT.

In this sample, this clonotype turned up many times. In DNA, the CDR3 is TGCGCCAGCAGCCAAGTCACTTTTTTCTCTGATTCACCCCTCCACTTT. Translating it yields CASSQVTFFSDSPLHF. The J gene is TRBJ1-6, the V gene TRBV4-1; D unresolved. The CDR3 extends over 16 amino acids. Germline V gives CDR1 MGHRA, CDR2 YSYEKL. V lost 1 base and J 8 bases, leaving 15 bases between the germline ends.

On this clonotype itself: A much larger clonotype is one base distant, so this may be a read error. This chain joins TRBV7-2 and TRBJ2-1; 10 nucleotides align to TRBD2. The CDR3 runs 16 residues. Germline CDR1 reads SGHTA; CDR2 reads FQGNSA. CDR3 sequence (DNA): TGTGCCAGCAGCTTAGGACCGGGACTAGCGAACAATAAGCAGTTCTTC. This sequence encodes CASSLGPGLANNKQFF.

This clonotype has at least ten counts. The chain has TRBV4-2 and TRBJ1-2, with 8 bases aligning to TRBD1. This CDR3 contains 14 residues. Trimming cost V 4 bases and J 3 bases; bases outside gene matches: 4. Germline assignment: CDR1 LGHNA and CDR2 YNFKEQ. CDR3 region: CASSPPDRDYGYTF. CDR3 DNA sequence: TGTGCCAGCAGCCCTCCGGACAGGGACTATGGCTACACCTTC.

This chain connects TRBV15 to TRBJ1-2; a possible D gene is TRBD1 (5 bases). CDR3 length: 16 amino acids. CDR1 LNHNV and CDR2 YYDKDF come from the germline V gene (reference sequence). Trimming shortened V by 0 bases and J by 10 bases, and 21 bases separated the two germline ends. The CDR3 spells CATSRDLSQGSYNYTF. CDR3 nucleotides: TGTGCCACCAGCAGAGATTTAAGCCAGGGAAGCTATAACTACACCTTC.

This clonotype came up many times. The genes are TRBV28 and TRBJ1-2, with TRBD1 identical over 8 bases. This CDR3 contains 15 residues. The V gene end was trimmed by 5 bases and the J gene end by 4 bases; junction bases not matched to a gene: 9. Germline CDR1 reads MDHEN; CDR2 reads SYDVKM. This CDR3 reads CASSGAGTGTYGYTF. The DNA for the CDR3 is TGTGCCAGCAGTGGGGCCGGGACAGGCACCTATGGCTACACCTTC.

Concerning this clonotype: The CDR3 end shows no conserved phenylalanine or tryptophan, and so a read error is likely. The limits of the CDR3 on the DNA are not certain, so only TCRdb's listed CDR3 is given. The chain couples TRBV10-2 to TRBJ1-5. CDR1 and CDR2 from the germline V gene are WSHSY and SAAADI. 16 amino acids form the CDR3, both terminal residues included. This chain's CDR3 is CESSYSTYQLNKKKNG.

Comment on this clonotype: It may be a read error: a sequence one base away is much more abundant. The chain employs TRBV20-1 and TRBJ1-5; possibly TRBD1 for D (5 bases). CDR1 is DFQATT and CDR2 is SNEGSKA in the germline V gene (reference sequence). This CDR3 is 15 amino acids long. The CDR3 DNA follows: TGCAGTGCTGGAGATATCGGGACCACCAATGGGCCCCAGCATTTT. Protein product: CSAGDIGTTNGPQHF.

This clonotype was seen ten or more times. This chain's CDR3 is CASSPTSVVEQFF. The CDR3 DNA reads TGTGCCAGCTCACCGACTAGCGTGGTTGAGCAGTTCTTC. This sequence joins TRBV18 and TRBJ2-1; 8 nucleotides align to TRBD2. This CDR3 spans 13 amino acids. The J segment lost 9 bases and the V segment lost 3 bases, leaving 4 bases of the junction unmatched. CDR1 and CDR2 (germline): KGHSH, LQKENI.

This clonotype was seen many times. The CDR3 protein is CASSPRTGEETQYF. CDR3 bases: TGTGCCAGCAGTCCCAGGACAGGGGAAGAGACCCAGTACTTC. The V gene is TRBV12-3 or TRBV12-4, the J gene TRBJ2-5; 9 bases are a match to TRBD1. This CDR3 is built from 14 residues. Trimming took 5 bases from V and 3 from J; bases not matched to a gene: 4.

To note about this clonotype: A clone one base away is much larger, so this may be a read error. The chain joins TRBV7-2 to TRBJ2-1, with 14 bases aligning to TRBD2. The junction had 1 base not matched to a gene; V was cut back by 3 bases and J by 0 bases. The germline CDR1 and CDR2 sequences are SGHTA and FQGNSA. CDR3 size: 17 residues. The DNA for the CDR3 is TGTGCCAGCAGCTTTGGGACTAGCGGGGGCTCCTACAATGAGCAGTTCTTC. Translating it yields CASSFGTSGGSYNEQFF.

The chain combines TRBV4-2 with TRBJ2-1; D is possibly TRBD2 (6 bases). Trimming pared 4 bases from V and 2 bases from J, leaving 15 bases between. This CDR3 has 16 amino acids. Germline CDR1 LGHNA, CDR2 YNFKEQ. CDR3 amino acids: CASSRQGGATYNEQFF. DNA of the CDR3: TGTGCCAGCAGCCGCCAGGGCGGGGCAACCTACAATGAGCAGTTCTTC.

The chain joins TRBV7-6 to TRBJ2-1; 10 nucleotides line up with TRBD2. The J segment lost 0 bases and the V segment lost 7 bases, leaving 12 bases of the junction unmatched. Germline V gene data show CDR1 as SGHVS and CDR2 as FNYEAQ. The CDR3 covers 18 residues. The CDR3 DNA follows: TGTGCCAGCAATCCCTGGAGTAGCGGGAGGCCCTCCTACAATGAGCAGTTCTTC. Its protein product is CASNPWSSGRPSYNEQFF.

This chain joins TRBV27 and TRBJ1-2; a possible D gene is TRBD1 (5 bases). Trimming removed 6 bases at V and 7 bases at J, with 21 bases between. The CDR3 extends over 15 amino acids. Germline CDR1 is MNHEY and CDR2 is SMNVEV (reference sequence). For the CDR3, the DNA is TGTGCCAGCAGCCCCCCCAGAGGCAGGGCGCGTGGCTACACCTTC. It codes for CASSPPRGRARGYTF.

This clonotype was detected many times. This sequence joins TRBV27 and TRBJ2-7; 7 bases match TRBD1. The V and J ends lost 9 bases and 2 bases, in that order; junction bases with no gene match: 10. The CDR3 consists of 14 residues. CDR1 and CDR2 from the germline V gene are MNHEY and SMNVEV (reference sequence). The CDR3 DNA reads as TGTGCCAGTTCGAGGGGGCTGGAGACCTACGAGCAGTACTTC. Translation: CASSRGLETYEQYF.

This clonotype was detected many times. One junction end does not reproduce the germline sequence, and a read error may be involved. V and J are TRBV29-1 and TRBJ2-3, with D unclear. The CDR3 is 11 amino acids. Germline loops: CDR1 SQVTM, CDR2 ANQGSEA. The CDR3 protein is CSIDTTDTQYF. The CDR3 bases are TGCAGCATTGACACCACAGATACGCAGTATTTT.

About this clonotype itself: A read error may account for a junction end that differs from germline. V is TRBV15 and J is TRBJ1-6; weak D call: TRBD1 (5 bases). Germline V lookup: CDR1 LNHNV, CDR2 YYDKDF (reference sequence). This CDR3 has 15 amino acids. The CDR3 DNA reads TGTGCCACCATCAGAGATCATGGGGCATACGCACCCCTCCACTTT. This sequence encodes CATIRDHGAYAPLHF. Supplemented by reference TRBV15 and TRBJ1-6, the full variable domain reads DAMVIQNPRYQVTQFGKPVTLSCSQTLNHNVMYWYQQKSSQAPKLLFHYYDKDFNNEADTPDNFQSRRPNTSFCFLDIRSPGLGDTAMYLCATIRDHGAYAPLHFGNGTRLTVT.